This T cell receptor (beta chain) was found in a study of siplizumab effects on memory and regulatory T cells. Whole-study findings and limits: Roughly 80-95% of proliferating CD4+ or CD8+ clones defied assignment to a naive or memory phenotype. Major contributors to the alloresponse seemed to be naive T cells, which also appeared more diverse than memory cells.

Comment on this clone: The antigen is undetermined.

Germline lookup yields CDR1 LNHDA and CDR2 SQIVND (reference sequence). V was clipped by 5 bases and J by 6 bases; unmatched bases: 7. The CDR3 loop spans 14 amino acids. Each sample contributed around 1.1 x 10^5 TCR templates to the assay. Assay used: immunoSEQ multiplex PCR; TCRdb lists only in-frame clones, some missing. The sample records 85,000 to 130,000 clones, about 90% being singletons. The sequence derives from a human donor in good health. Some clones in this sample may be carry-over from other donors' samples. This rearrangement joins TRBV19 to TRBJ2-1, with 7 nucleotides matching TRBD2. Sequencing was performed on CD4+ T cells sorted from blood. Here the CDR3 DNA reads TGTGCCAGTAGTTCGGGACGCGGGAGCAATGAGCAGTTCTTC. It encodes CASSSGRGSNEQFF.